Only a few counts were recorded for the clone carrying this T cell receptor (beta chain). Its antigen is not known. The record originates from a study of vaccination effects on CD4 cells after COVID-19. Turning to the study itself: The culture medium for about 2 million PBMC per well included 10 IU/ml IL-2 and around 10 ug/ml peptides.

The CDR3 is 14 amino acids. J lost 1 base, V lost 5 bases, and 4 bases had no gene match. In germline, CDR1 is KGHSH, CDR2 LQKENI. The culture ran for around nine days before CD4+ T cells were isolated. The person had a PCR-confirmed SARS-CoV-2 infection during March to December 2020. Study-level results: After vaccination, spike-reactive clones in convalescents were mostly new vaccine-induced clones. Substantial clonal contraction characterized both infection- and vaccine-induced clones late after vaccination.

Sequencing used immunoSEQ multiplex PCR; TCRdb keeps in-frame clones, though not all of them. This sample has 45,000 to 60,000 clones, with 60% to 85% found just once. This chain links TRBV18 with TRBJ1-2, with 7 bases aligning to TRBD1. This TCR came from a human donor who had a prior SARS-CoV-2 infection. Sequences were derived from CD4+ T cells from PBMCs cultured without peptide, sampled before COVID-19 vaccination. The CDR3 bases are TGTGCCAGCTCATGGGACAGCGTTAACTATGGCTACACCTTC. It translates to CASSWDSVNYGYTF.